The 8 T cell receptor beta chains in this list originate from one sample, sequenced in a study of PD-1 blockade in mismatch repair-deficient tumors. Measured with immunoSEQ multiplex PCR; TCRdb has only the in-frame clones, and not every one. The table has roughly 130,000 clones, 88% seen once. Sequenced here: peripheral blood, sampled approximately 69 weeks after starting pembrolizumab. The origin of the receptors is an adult with mismatch repair-deficient cancer.

The chain carries TRBV9 and TRBJ2-6; D ambiguous. Trimming cost V 0 bases and J 3 bases, with 7 bases left between them. CDR3 length equals 15 residues. CDR1 is SGDLS, CDR2 YYNGEE, per germline. The CDR3 reads CASSVEGIGANVLTF. For the CDR3, the DNA is TGTGCCAGCAGCGTAGAAGGGATTGGGGCCAACGTCCTGACTTTC.

This chain joins TRBV6-7 and TRBJ2-6; the match to TRBD2 covers 8 bases. TRBV6-7 is reported as an ORF; its role is uncertain. The V gene end was trimmed by 0 bases and the J gene end by 0 bases; junction bases not matched to a gene: 13. The CDR3 has 21 residues. CDR3 nucleotide sequence: TGTGCCAGCAGTTACTCGACAACTAGCGGACATCTCCGCTCTGGGGCCAACGTCCTGACTTTC. Translated: CASSYSTTSGHLRSGANVLTF.

The chain combines TRBV27 with TRBJ2-3; 14 bases agree with TRBD2. Trimming removed 0 bases from V and 2 bases from J; junction bases left unmatched: 7. The CDR3 is made up of 19 amino acids. The germline V gene encodes CDR1 MNHEY and CDR2 SMNVEV (reference sequence). The CDR3: CASSLSEGLAGDYTDTQYF. The CDR3 DNA sequence: TGTGCCAGCAGTTTATCGGAGGGACTAGCGGGGGACTACACAGATACGCAGTATTTT.

The count of this clone is one. V and J are TRBV9 and TRBJ2-3; no firm D call. With 0 bases removed from V and 2 bases from J, the gap between germline ends came to 7 bases. CDR1 and CDR2 from the germline V gene are SGDLS and YYNGEE. The CDR3 totals 14 residues. CDR3 in amino acids: CASSVEVPTDTQYF. The CDR3 DNA sequence: TGTGCCAGCAGCGTAGAAGTTCCCACAGATACGCAGTATTTT.

The J gene is TRBJ2-5, the V gene TRBV9; D unclear. Germline assignment: CDR1 SGDLS and CDR2 YYNGEE. V shed 3 bases and J shed 7 bases, with 10 bases lying between them. The CDR3 is made up of 12 amino acids. The CDR3 spells CASSDDFGTQYF. Written as DNA, the CDR3 is TGTGCCAGCAGCGACGATTTTGGGACCCAGTACTTC.

The chain couples TRBV4-1 to TRBJ2-6; D not resolved. This CDR3 is built from 16 residues. V gave up 0 bases and J gave up 2 bases, with 8 bases separating them. Germline V gives CDR1 MGHRA, CDR2 YSYEKL. The CDR3, as DNA: TGCGCCAGCAGCCAAGAGACTGGGACTGGGGCCAACGTCCTGACTTTC. The encoded protein is CASSQETGTGANVLTF.

This chain connects TRBV27 to TRBJ2-7, with 9 nucleotides matching TRBD1. The germline V gene has CDR1 MNHEY and CDR2 SMNVEV (reference sequence). V lost 7 bases, J lost 2 bases, and 6 bases stayed unmatched. The CDR3 length is 14 residues. CDR3 protein: CASTSGTGTYEQYF. CDR3 DNA sequence: TGTGCCAGCACCTCCGGGACAGGGACCTACGAGCAGTACTTC.

This clone turned up a few times. The CDR3 nucleotides read TGTGCCAGCAGTTTAGGGGTGATCACTGAAGCTTTCTTT. It specifies CASSLGVITEAFF. This rearrangement joins TRBV27 to TRBJ1-1; D not resolved. V lost 2 bases and J 4 bases, leaving 8 bases between the germline ends. Looked up from germline, CDR1 is MNHEY and CDR2 is SMNVEV (reference sequence). The CDR3 has 13 amino acids.